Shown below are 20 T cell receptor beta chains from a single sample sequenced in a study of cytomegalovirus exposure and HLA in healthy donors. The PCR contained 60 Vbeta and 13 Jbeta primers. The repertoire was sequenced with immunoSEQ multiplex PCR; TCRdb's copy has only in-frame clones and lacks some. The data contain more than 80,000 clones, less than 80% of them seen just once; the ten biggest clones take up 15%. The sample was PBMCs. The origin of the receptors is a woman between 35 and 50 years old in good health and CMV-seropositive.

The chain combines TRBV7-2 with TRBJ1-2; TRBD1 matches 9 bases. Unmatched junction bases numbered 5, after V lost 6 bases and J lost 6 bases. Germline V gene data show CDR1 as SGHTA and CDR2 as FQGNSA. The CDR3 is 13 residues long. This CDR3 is CASRRTGANGYTF. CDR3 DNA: TGTGCCAGCAGACGGACAGGGGCGAATGGCTACACCTTC.

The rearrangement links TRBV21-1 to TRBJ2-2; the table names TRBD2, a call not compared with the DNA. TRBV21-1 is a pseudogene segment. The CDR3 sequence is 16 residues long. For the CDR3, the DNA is TGTGCCAGCCGGTCCCCGGGAGGATCGAACACCGGGGAGCTGTTTTTT. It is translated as CASRSPGGSNTGELFF.

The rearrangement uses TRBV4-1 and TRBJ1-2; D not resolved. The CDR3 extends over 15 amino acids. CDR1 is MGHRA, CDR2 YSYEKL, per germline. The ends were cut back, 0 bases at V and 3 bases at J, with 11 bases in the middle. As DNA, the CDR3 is TGCGCCAGCAGCCAAGAAGGCGAACAGTACTATGGCTACACCTTC. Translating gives CASSQEGEQYYGYTF.

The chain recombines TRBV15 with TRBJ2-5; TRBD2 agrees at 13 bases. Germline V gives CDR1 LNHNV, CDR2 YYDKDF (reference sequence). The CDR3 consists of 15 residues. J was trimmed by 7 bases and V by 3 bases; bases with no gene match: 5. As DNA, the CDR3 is TGTGCCACCAGCAGCGGGACTAGCGGGGCAGGGACCCAGTACTTC. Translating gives CATSSGTSGAGTQYF.

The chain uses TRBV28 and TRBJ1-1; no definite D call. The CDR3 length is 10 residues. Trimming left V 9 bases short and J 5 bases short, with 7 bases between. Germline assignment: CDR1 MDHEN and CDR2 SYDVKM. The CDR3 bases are TGTGCCAGTCAAACTACTGAAGCTTTCTTT. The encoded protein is CASQTTEAFF.

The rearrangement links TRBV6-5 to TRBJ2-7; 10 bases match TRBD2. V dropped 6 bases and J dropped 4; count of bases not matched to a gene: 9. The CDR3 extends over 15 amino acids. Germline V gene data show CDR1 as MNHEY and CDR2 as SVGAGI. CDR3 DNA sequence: TGTGCCAGCAGCTTCGGCGCTAGCGGGAGTTACGAGCAGTACTTC. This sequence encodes CASSFGASGSYEQYF.

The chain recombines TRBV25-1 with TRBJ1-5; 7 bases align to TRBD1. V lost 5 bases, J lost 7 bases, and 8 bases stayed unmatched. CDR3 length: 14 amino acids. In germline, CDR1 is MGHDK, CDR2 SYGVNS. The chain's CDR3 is CASSSTGLGQPQHF. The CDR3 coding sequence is TGTGCCAGCAGTTCGACAGGGTTGGGGCAGCCCCAGCATTTT.

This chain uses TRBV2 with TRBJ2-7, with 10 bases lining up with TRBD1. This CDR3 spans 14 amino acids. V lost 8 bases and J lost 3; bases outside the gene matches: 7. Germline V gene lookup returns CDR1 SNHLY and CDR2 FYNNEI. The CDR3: CASSWDRGRYEQYF. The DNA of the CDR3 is TGTGCCAGCTCCTGGGACAGGGGACGCTACGAGCAGTACTTC.

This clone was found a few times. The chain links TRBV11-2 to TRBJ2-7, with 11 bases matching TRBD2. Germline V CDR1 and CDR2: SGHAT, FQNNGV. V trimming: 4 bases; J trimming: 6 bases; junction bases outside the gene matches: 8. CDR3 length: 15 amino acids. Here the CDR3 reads CASSSRLAGRSEQYF. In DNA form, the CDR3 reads TGTGCCAGCAGCTCAAGACTAGCGGGACGAAGCGAGCAGTACTTC.

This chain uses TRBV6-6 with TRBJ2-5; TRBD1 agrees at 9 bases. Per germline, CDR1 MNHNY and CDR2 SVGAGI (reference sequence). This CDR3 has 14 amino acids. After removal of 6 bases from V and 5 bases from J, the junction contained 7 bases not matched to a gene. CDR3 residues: CASSIQGARETQYF. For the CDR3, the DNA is TGTGCCAGCAGCATACAGGGGGCGAGGGAGACCCAGTACTTC.

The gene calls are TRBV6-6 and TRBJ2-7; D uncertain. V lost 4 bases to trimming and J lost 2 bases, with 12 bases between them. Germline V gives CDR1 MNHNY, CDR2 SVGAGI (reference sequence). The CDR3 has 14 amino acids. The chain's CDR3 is CASSLGLEAYEQYF. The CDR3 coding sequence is TGTGCCAGCAGTTTAGGCCTCGAGGCCTACGAGCAGTACTTC.

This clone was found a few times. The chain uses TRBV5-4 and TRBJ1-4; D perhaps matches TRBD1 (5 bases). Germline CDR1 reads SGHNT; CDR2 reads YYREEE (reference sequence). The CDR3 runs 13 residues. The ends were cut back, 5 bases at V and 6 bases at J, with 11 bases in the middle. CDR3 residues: CASRGAPHEKLFF. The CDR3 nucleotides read TGTGCCAGCAGAGGGGCCCCTCATGAAAAACTGTTTTTT.

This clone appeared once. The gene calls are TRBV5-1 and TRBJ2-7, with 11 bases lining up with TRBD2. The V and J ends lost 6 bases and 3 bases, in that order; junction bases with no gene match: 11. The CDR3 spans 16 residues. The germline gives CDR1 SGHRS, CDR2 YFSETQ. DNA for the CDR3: TGCGCCAGCACAGAACTAGCGGGAGTTGGCGGCTACGAGCAGTACTTC. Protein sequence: CASTELAGVGGYEQYF.

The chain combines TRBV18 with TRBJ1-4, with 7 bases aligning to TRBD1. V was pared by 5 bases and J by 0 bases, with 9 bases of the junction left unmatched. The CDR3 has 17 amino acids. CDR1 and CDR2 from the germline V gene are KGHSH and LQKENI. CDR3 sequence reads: CASSGTDPPPTNEKLFF. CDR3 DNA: TGTGCCAGCTCAGGGACAGACCCGCCACCAACTAATGAAAAACTGTTTTTT.

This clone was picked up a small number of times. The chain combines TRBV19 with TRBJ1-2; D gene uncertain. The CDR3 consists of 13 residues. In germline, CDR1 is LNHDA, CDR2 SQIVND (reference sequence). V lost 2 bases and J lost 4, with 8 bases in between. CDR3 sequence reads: CASSITSVYGYTF. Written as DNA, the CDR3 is TGTGCCAGTAGTATAACATCCGTCTATGGCTACACCTTC.

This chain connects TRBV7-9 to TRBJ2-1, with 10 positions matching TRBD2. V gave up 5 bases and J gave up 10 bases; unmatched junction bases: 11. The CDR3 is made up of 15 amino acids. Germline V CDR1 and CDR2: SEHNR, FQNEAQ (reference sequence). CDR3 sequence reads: CASSLRTSGPDEQFF. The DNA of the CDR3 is TGTGCCAGCAGCCTTCGGACTAGCGGACCTGACGAGCAGTTCTTC.

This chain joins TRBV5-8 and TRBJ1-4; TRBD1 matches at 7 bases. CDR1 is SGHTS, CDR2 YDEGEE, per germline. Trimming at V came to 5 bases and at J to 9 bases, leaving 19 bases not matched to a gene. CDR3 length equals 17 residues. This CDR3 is CASRPEGGQRLGQKLFF. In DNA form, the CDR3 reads TGTGCCAGCAGACCCGAGGGGGGACAGAGACTGGGACAAAAACTGTTTTTT. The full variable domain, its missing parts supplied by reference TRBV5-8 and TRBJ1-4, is EAGVTQSPTHLIKTRGQQATLRCSPISGHTSVYWYQQALGLGLQFLLWYDEGEERNRGNFPPRFSGRQFPNYSSELNVNALELEDSALYLCASRPEGGQRLGQKLFFGSGTQLSVL.

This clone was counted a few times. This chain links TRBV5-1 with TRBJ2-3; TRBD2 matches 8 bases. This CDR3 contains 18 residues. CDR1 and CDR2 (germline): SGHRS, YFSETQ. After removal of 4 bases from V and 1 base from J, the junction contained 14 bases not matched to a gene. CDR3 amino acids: CASSPSVSGGGGTDTQYF. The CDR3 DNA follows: TGCGCCAGCAGCCCCTCCGTAAGCGGGGGCGGGGGCACAGATACGCAGTATTTT.

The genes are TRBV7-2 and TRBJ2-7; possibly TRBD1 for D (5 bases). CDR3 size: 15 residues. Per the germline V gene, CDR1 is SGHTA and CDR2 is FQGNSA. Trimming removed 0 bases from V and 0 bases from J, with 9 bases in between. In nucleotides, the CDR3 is TGTGCCAGCAGCTTAGCAGGGGCTAACTCCTACGAGCAGTACTTC. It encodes CASSLAGANSYEQYF.

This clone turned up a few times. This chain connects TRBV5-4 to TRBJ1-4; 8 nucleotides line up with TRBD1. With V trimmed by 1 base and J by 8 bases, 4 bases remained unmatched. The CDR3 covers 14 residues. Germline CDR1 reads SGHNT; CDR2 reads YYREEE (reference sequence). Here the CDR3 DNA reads TGTGCCAGCAGCTTGCAGGGGGCGAAAGAAAAACTGTTTTTT. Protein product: CASSLQGAKEKLFF.